A selection of T cell receptor beta chains follows, all from one sample in a study of shared clonotypes between healthy human individuals. Some clones are missing from TCRdb's copy, which holds only in-frame ones; the method was immunoSEQ multiplex PCR. The sample yields approximately 88,000 clones, 60% to 70% seen once. Sequenced input: memory CD8+ T cells sorted from blood. Receptors originate from a man in his thirties or forties in good health. The CDR3 runs from the conserved cysteine through the conserved F or W. The D gene is left open where the match is weak. Clone sizes are given selectively: once, few, many, or a class where the clone is expanded.

>TRBD2|TRBJ2-4|TRBV9|-
TGTGCCAGCAGCACGACTAGCGGGAGGGGTTTTAAAAACATTCAGTACTTC
CASSTTSGRGFKNIQYF
>-|TRBJ2-1|TRBV25-1|-
TGTGCCAGCAGTGAGGGGGCAGATGGGCAGTTCTTC
CASSEGADGQFF
>TRBD2|TRBJ2-7|TRBV6-6|-
TGTGCCAGCAGTTACCTCTCGGGACTAGCCTCCGAGCAGTACTTC
CASSYLSGLASEQYF
>-|TRBJ1-5|TRBV11-2|-
TGTGCCAGCAGCCCCGAGGGGGTGCGCAATCAGCCCCAGCATTTT
CASSPEGVRNQPQHF
>-|TRBJ1-1|TRBV29-1|-
TGCAGCTCGGCTGAGGGGATGAACACTGAAGCTTTCTTT
CSSAEGMNTEAFF
>TRBD1|TRBJ2-1|TRBV15|-
TGTGCCACCAGCAGTCCCGGGACAGGGATTAGCTCCTACAATGAGCAGTTCTTC
CATSSPGTGISSYNEQFF
>-|TRBJ2-5|TRBV19|-
TGTGCCAGTAGCACACTACCGCAAGGGGCTGAGACCCAGTACTTC
CASSTLPQGAETQYF
>-|TRBJ2-7|TRBV6-5|many
TGTGCCAGCAGTTACGCCTTCCACGAGCAGTACTTC
CASSYAFHEQYF
>TRBD2|TRBJ2-7|TRBV11-2|-
TGTGCCAGCAGCTTGCGGGAGTACGAGCAGTACTTC
CASSLREYEQYF
>-|TRBJ2-1|TRBV27|-
TGTGCCAGCAGTTGGGGCGGAGGGCCATTCAATGAGCAGTTCTTC
CASSWGGGPFNEQFF
>-|TRBJ2-7|TRBV11-2|many
TGTGCCAGCAGCCCTCGGAGCCGTTCCCAATGGAACGAGCAGTACTTC
CASSPRSRSQWNEQYF
>TRBD1|TRBJ1-5|TRBV5-1|-
TGCGCCAGCAGCGACGGGACAGGGGGATTCAATCAGCCCCAGCATTTT
CASSDGTGGFNQPQHF
>TRBD2|TRBJ2-1|TRBV29-1|once
TGCAGCGTTGGGGTCCTAGCGGGTAAGAGGTACAATGAGCAGTTCTTC
CSVGVLAGKRYNEQFF
>-|TRBJ2-5|TRBV7-2|-
TGTGCCAGCAGTCTTCGGAGGACGGAGACCCAGTACTTC
CASSLRRTETQYF
>-|TRBJ2-3|TRBV6-9|-
TGTGCCAGCAATGTTGGGAATACGCAGTATTTT
CASNVGNTQYF
>-|TRBJ2-3|TRBV5-6|few
TGTGCCAGCAGCCGGGGGGCGGGGACTAGCACAGATACGCAGTATTTT
CASSRGAGTSTDTQYF
>TRBD1|TRBJ2-5|TRBV29-1|few
TGCAGCGTTGACCAGGGGGCAGAAGAGACCCAGTACTTC
CSVDQGAEETQYF
>TRBD2|TRBJ2-1|TRBV6-5|-
TGTGCCAGCAGTGCGGGACTAGCCAGCTACAATGAGCAGTTCTTC
CASSAGLASYNEQFF
>-|TRBJ2-6|TRBV29-1|few
TGCAGCGTTGTTGGGGGATCTGGGGCCAACGTCCTGACTTTC
CSVVGGSGANVLTF
>TRBD2|TRBJ2-3|TRBV6-4|-
TGTGCCAGCAGAAAGGGGACTAGCGGGACCACAGATACGCAGTATTTT
CASRKGTSGTTDTQYF
>TRBD1|TRBJ1-1|TRBV6-1|many
TGTGCCAGCAGTAAAACAGGGGAAGGCGAAGCTTTCTTT
CASSKTGEGEAFF
>-|TRBJ2-3|TRBV4-1|-
TGCGCCAGCAGCCCCCAACCCGCGCCAGATACGCAGTATTTT
CASSPQPAPDTQYF
>TRBD1|TRBJ2-7|TRBV27|-
TGTGCCAGCACCCCCCTCGACAGGGCGAGAGAGCAGTACTTC
CASTPLDRAREQYF
>TRBD2|TRBJ2-7|TRBV7-9|-
TGTGCCAGCACTCAAACGGGGACTAAAAGCTCCTACGAGCAGTACTTC
CASTQTGTKSSYEQYF
>-|TRBJ2-7|TRBV7-9|-
TGTGCCAGCAGCTTAGTTGGGGGAATTATCGAGCAGTACTTC
CASSLVGGIIEQYF
>-|TRBJ2-7|TRBV11-2|-
TGTGCCAGCAGCTTAGTGGACGGGGCCTCCTACGAGCAGTACTTC
CASSLVDGASYEQYF
>-|TRBJ2-7|TRBV6-1|few
TGTGCCAGCAGTGAAGATTTGCGGACGAACTACGAGCAGTACTTC
CASSEDLRTNYEQYF
>-|TRBJ2-7|TRBV11-1|-
TGTGCCAGCAGCTTATACGGTCGGGACAATACCTACGAGCAGTACTTC
CASSLYGRDNTYEQYF
>-|TRBJ1-1|TRBV14|-
TGTGCCAGCACACGGGGACTCCACCCTGAATTGGAAGCTTTCTTT
CASTRGLHPELEAFF
>-|TRBJ2-5|TRBV6-6|-
TGTGCCAGCACCAGGGGTCGCGGGAGACGGGAGACCCAGTACTTC
CASTRGRGRRETQYF
>-|TRBJ2-7|TRBV5-4|-
TGTGCCAGCAGCTTAGACCCGTCATACGAGCAGTACTTC
CASSLDPSYEQYF
>-|TRBJ2-3|TRBV6-5|few
TGTGCCAGCAGTTACACGATAGCGGCTCGCACAGATACGCAGTATTTT
CASSYTIAARTDTQYF
>-|TRBJ2-7|TRBV11-1|-
TGTGCCAGCAGCTTAGAGACCCGGCGGGAGCAGTACTTC
CASSLETRREQYF
>-|TRBJ1-4|TRBV7-4|few
TGTGCCAGCAGTTTCGGACAACCCGAAAAACTGTTTTTT
CASSFGQPEKLFF
>-|TRBJ2-7|TRBV7-2|-
TGTGCCAGCAGCTTTTCCGGCGAGCAGTACTTC
CASSFSGEQYF